This TCR beta chain came from a study of cytomegalovirus exposure and HLA in healthy donors. Study-wide results and limits: Most CMV-associated TCR beta chains appeared HLA-restricted in a later analysis.

For this clone: No antigen is known for it.

Germline V gives CDR1 SGDLS, CDR2 YYNGEE. The CDR3 has 14 residues. The V gene lost 4 bases and the J gene lost 9 bases, with 14 bases spanning the gap. The study ran its PCR with 60 Vbeta and 13 Jbeta primers. The assay was immunoSEQ multiplex PCR, and TCRdb's table has in-frame clones only and misses some. This table holds some 110,000 clones, roughly 70% found once. The receptor was derived from a male donor in good health and CMV-seropositive. The sequenced material came from PBMCs. This chain joins TRBV9 and TRBJ1-6; TRBD1 might be the D (6 bases). For the CDR3, the DNA is TGTGCCAGCAGCCCGCGGACAGATGCTTCACCCCTCCACTTT. Protein: CASSPRTDASPLHF.